The 17 T cell receptor beta chains listed next were all sequenced from one sample in a study of T-cell memory formation after mild COVID-19. TCRdb reanalysed the 5' RACE reads using MiXCR and keeps one entry per CDR3 protein. Of roughly 150,000 distinct CDR3 sequences detected, approximately 14% appear once; the ten largest clones hold 13% to 15%. Sequenced sample: PBMCs or a T cell subset sorted from them (not recorded which). The receptors here all came from an adult woman who had mild COVID-19 (a few samples of this study predate the infection). Cell type and time point are not known.

A few counts support this clonotype. This chain uses TRBV4-2 with TRBJ1-5, with D hard to call. Trimming cost V 1 base and J 4 bases, with 8 bases left between them. Per germline, CDR1 LGHNA and CDR2 YNFKEQ. The CDR3 has 14 amino acids. In nucleotides, the CDR3 is TGTGCCAGCAGCCAAGGACGCGGGAATCAGCCCCAGCATTTT. Protein product: CASSQGRGNQPQHF.

This clonotype occurred a few times. V and J are TRBV6-5 and TRBJ2-7; TRBD2 matches at 7 bases. This CDR3 contains 15 residues. Germline lookup yields CDR1 MNHEY and CDR2 SVGAGI. The V gene end was trimmed by 0 bases and the J gene end by 12 bases; junction bases not matched to a gene: 14. The CDR3 nucleotides read TGTGCCAGCAGTTACTCCAGGAGTAGCGGGCGCCATCGGTACTTC. This encodes CASSYSRSSGRHRYF.

The rearrangement joins TRBV20-1 to TRBJ1-6, with TRBD1 identical over 8 bases. Germline V CDR1 and CDR2: DFQATT, SNEGSKA (reference sequence). Losses at the gene ends were 0 bases for V and 3 bases for J; bases not matched to a gene: 10. The CDR3 length is 18 residues. This CDR3 reads CSARDSGDRTLYNSPLHF. CDR3 coding DNA: TGCAGTGCTAGAGATTCGGGGGACAGGACGCTCTATAATTCACCCCTCCACTTT.

The gene calls are TRBV16 and TRBJ2-1; TRBD1 aligns across 10 bases. After removal of 3 bases from V and 6 bases from J, the junction contained 14 bases not matched to a gene. The CDR3 length is 18 residues. Germline assignment: CDR1 KGHSY and CDR2 FQNENV. CDR3 sequence reads: CASSHNPGQGFFSNEQFF. In DNA, the CDR3 is TGTGCCAGCAGCCATAATCCGGGACAGGGGTTTTTTAGCAATGAGCAGTTCTTC.

J is TRBJ2-1 and V is TRBV24-1; TRBD2 agrees at 7 bases. With V trimmed by 3 bases and J by 0 bases, 7 bases remained unmatched. Germline V gene data show CDR1 as KGHDR and CDR2 as SFDVKD. The CDR3 is 17 amino acids. The CDR3 DNA is TGTGCCACCAGTGATCTTCCAGCGGGAAGCTCCTACAATGAGCAGTTCTTC. Its translation is CATSDLPAGSSYNEQFF.

V is TRBV9 and J is TRBJ2-7, with a tentative D call TRBD2 (6 bases). V was cut by 4 bases and J by 6 bases, with 11 bases left in between. Germline V gene data show CDR1 as SGDLS and CDR2 as YYNGEE. The CDR3 length is 12 residues. CDR3 loop: CASSPGTREQYF. The CDR3 bases are TGTGCCAGCAGCCCAGGGACTCGCGAGCAGTACTTC.

This sequence joins TRBV19 and TRBJ2-3, with no clear D. The V and J ends lost 9 bases and 5 bases respectively, with 18 bases between them. CDR1 and CDR2 (germline): LNHDA, SQIVND (reference sequence). The CDR3 length is 14 residues. The CDR3 DNA reads as TGTGCCAGCTCTCTATCCAGGTCGGAAGATACGCAGTATTTT. It encodes CASSLSRSEDTQYF.

J is TRBJ1-3 and V is TRBV3-1, with a tentative D call TRBD1 (5 bases). The V end was cut by 4 bases, the J end by 2 bases, with 15 bases between. The CDR3 totals 16 residues. Germline CDR1 reads LGHDT; CDR2 reads YNNKEL (reference sequence). CDR3 amino acids: CASSRSGAFPGNTIYF. The CDR3 DNA sequence: TGTGCCAGCAGCCGGTCCGGGGCCTTCCCTGGAAACACCATATATTTT.

The genes are TRBV4-3 and TRBJ2-7; D is uncertain. Germline CDR1 is LGHNA and CDR2 is YSLEER. This CDR3 has 13 residues. The V end was cut by 4 bases, the J end by 5 bases, with 12 bases between. As DNA, the CDR3 is TGCGCCAGCAGCCTAAGGCCCTCGGACGAGCAGTACTTC. It yields the protein CASSLRPSDEQYF.

This chain's CDR3 is CSVGPGGRQETQYF. Here the CDR3 DNA reads TGCAGCGTTGGCCCGGGGGGGAGGCAAGAGACCCAGTACTTC. The gene calls are TRBV29-1 and TRBJ2-5, with 8 positions matching TRBD2. The V segment lost 4 bases and the J segment 2 bases; nucleotides outside the gene matches: 6. The germline gives CDR1 SQVTM, CDR2 ANQGSEA. This CDR3 has 14 residues.

Only a few counts were recorded for this clonotype. The V and J genes are TRBV9 and TRBJ2-7; 7 bases align to TRBD1. V lost 3 bases and J lost 4; bases outside the gene matches: 10. There are 15 residues in the CDR3. In germline, CDR1 is SGDLS, CDR2 YYNGEE. CDR3 coding DNA: TGTGCCAGCAGCGCTTACCCAGGGGGTGGGTACGAGCAGTACTTC. Its translation is CASSAYPGGGYEQYF.

This clonotype was detected a few times. The V gene is TRBV4-3, the J gene TRBJ2-7, with 8 nucleotides matching TRBD1. The CDR3 is 14 amino acids. Germline values: CDR1 LGHNA, CDR2 YSLEER. Trimming removed 4 bases from V and 5 bases from J; junction bases left unmatched: 7. The CDR3 loop is CASSPGGASDEQYF. CDR3 coding DNA: TGCGCCAGCAGCCCAGGGGGCGCAAGCGACGAGCAGTACTTC.

In this sample, this clonotype turned up a few times. This chain connects TRBV29-1 to TRBJ2-7, with 7 positions matching TRBD1. This CDR3 has 13 amino acids. CDR1 is SQVTM, CDR2 ANQGSEA, per germline. The junction had 7 bases not matched to a gene; V was cut back by 6 bases and J by 2 bases. CDR3 sequence reads: CSVTTGTAYEQYF. In DNA, the CDR3 is TGCAGCGTGACGACAGGGACAGCCTACGAGCAGTACTTC.

At least ten counts were recorded for this clonotype. DNA of the CDR3: TGTGCCAGCAGAGATATCGGGACATTCGGCGATGAGCAGTTCTTC. It translates to CASRDIGTFGDEQFF. This chain links TRBV7-2 with TRBJ2-1; D may be TRBD1 (6 bases). V was shortened by 6 bases and J by 8 bases, with 20 bases between the two germline ends. In germline, CDR1 is SGHTA, CDR2 FQGNSA. The CDR3 loop spans 15 amino acids.

V is TRBV5-5 and J is TRBJ1-5; 9 bases map to TRBD1. V lost 0 bases to trimming and J lost 5 bases; unmatched junction nucleotides: 6. The CDR3 is 16 residues long. Germline CDR1 is SGHKS and CDR2 is YYEKEE (reference sequence). This CDR3 is CASSLGPGQGYQPQHF. CDR3 nucleotides: TGTGCCAGCAGCTTGGGTCCGGGACAGGGATATCAGCCCCAGCATTTT. Full variable domain (outside the CDR3, taken from reference TRBV5-5 and TRBJ1-5): DAGVTQSPTHLIKTRGQQVTLRCSPISGHKSVSWYQQVLGQGPQFIFQYYEKEERGRGNFPDRFSARQFPNYSSELNVNALLLGDSALYLCASSLGPGQGYQPQHFGDGTRLSIL.

This clonotype showed up just a few times. The CDR3 is CAWSVTSLNEKLFF. As DNA, the CDR3 is TGTGCCTGGAGTGTCACCAGCCTTAATGAAAAACTGTTTTTT. The chain employs TRBV30 and TRBJ1-4, with unresolved D. The CDR3 runs 14 residues. The ends were cut back, 0 bases at V and 4 bases at J, with 9 bases in the middle. Germline CDR1 reads GTSNPN; CDR2 reads SVGIG (reference sequence). The whole variable domain, filled in from reference TRBV30 and TRBJ1-4, reads SQTIHQWPATLVQPVGSPLSLECTVEGTSNPNLYWYRQAAGRGLQLLFYSVGIGQISSEVPQNLSASRPQDRQFILSSKKLLLSDSGFYLCAWSVTSLNEKLFFGSGTQLSVL.

V gene TRBV7-9 combines with J gene TRBJ1-1; 9 bases map to TRBD1. The germline V gene encodes CDR1 SEHNR and CDR2 FQNEAQ (reference sequence). Trimming cost V 5 bases and J 7 bases; bases outside gene matches: 2. There are 12 residues in the CDR3. The CDR3 DNA reads TGTGCCAGCAGCCTGGGACAGGGTGAAGCTTTCTTT. It translates to CASSLGQGEAFF.